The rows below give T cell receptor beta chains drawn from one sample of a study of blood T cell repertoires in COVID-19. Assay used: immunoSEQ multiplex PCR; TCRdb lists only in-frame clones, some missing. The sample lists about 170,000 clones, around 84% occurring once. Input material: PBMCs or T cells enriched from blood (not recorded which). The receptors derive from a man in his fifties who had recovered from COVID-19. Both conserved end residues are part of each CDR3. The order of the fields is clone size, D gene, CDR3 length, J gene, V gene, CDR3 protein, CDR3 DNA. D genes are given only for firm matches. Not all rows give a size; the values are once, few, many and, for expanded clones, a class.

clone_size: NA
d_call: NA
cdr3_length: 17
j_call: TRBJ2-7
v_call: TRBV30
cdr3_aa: CAWGAFLHRDTFYEQYF
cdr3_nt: TGTGCCTGGGGGGCCTTCCTTCACCGGGACACATTCTACGAGCAGTACTTC

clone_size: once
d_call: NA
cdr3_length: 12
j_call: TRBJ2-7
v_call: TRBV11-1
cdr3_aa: CASSPRGYEQYF
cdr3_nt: TGTGCCAGCAGCCCCCGGGGCTACGAGCAGTACTTC

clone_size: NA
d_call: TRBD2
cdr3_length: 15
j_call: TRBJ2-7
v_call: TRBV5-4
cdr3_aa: CASSSRLAGSYEQYF
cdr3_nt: TGTGCCAGCAGCTCTAGACTAGCGGGTTCCTACGAGCAGTACTTC

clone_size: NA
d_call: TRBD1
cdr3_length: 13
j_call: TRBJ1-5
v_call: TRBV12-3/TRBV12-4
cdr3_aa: CASSGTGFQPQHF
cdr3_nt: TGTGCCAGCAGTGGGACAGGGTTTCAGCCCCAGCATTTT

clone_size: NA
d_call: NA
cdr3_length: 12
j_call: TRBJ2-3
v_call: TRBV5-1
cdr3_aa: CASSPSPDTQYF
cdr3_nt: TGCGCCAGCAGTCCTAGCCCAGATACGCAGTATTTT

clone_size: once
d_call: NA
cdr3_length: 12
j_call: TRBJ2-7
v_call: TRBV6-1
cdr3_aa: CASSEDFYEQYF
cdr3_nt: TGTGCCAGCAGTGAAGACTTCTACGAGCAGTACTTC

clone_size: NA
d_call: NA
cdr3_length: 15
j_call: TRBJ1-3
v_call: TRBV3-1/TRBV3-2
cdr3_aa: CASSQSTVSGNTIYF
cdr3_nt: TGTGCCAGCAGCCAGTCAACAGTCTCTGGAAACACCATATATTTT

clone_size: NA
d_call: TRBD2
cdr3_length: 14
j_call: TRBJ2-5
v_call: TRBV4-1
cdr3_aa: CASSQTGGRETQYF
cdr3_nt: TGCGCCAGCAGCCAAACGGGGGGGCGGGAGACCCAGTACTTC

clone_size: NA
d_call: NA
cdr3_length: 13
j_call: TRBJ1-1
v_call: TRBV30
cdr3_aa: CAWQRQENTEAFF
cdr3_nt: TGTGCCTGGCAGAGACAGGAAAACACTGAAGCTTTCTTT

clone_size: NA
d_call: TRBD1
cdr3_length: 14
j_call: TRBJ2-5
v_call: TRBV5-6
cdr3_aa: CASSLGQGAETQYF
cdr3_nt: TGTGCCAGCAGCTTAGGACAGGGGGCTGAGACCCAGTACTTC

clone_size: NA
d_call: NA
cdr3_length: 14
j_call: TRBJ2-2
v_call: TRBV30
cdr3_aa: CAWSGPGPTGELFF
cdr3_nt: TGTGCCTGGAGTGGCCCAGGGCCCACCGGGGAGCTGTTTTTT

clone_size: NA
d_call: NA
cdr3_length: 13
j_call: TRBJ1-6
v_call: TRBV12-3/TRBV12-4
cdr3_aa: CASSFNFRTEIHF
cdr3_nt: TGTGCCAGCAGTTTTAACTTCAGGACAGAGATCCACTTT

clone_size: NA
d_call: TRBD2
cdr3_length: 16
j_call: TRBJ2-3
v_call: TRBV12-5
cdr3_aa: CASGLGLAGGSDTQYF
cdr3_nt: TGTGCTAGTGGTTTGGGACTAGCGGGGGGGTCGGATACGCAGTATTTT

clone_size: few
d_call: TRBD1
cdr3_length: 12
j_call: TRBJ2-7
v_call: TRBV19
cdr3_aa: CASRDRVGEQYF
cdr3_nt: TGTGCCAGTCGGGACAGGGTTGGCGAGCAGTACTTC

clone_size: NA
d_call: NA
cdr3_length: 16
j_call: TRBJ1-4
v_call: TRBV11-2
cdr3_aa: CASSSPGEGGYEKLFF
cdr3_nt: TGTGCCAGCAGCTCCCCTGGGGAGGGAGGATACGAAAAACTGTTTTTT

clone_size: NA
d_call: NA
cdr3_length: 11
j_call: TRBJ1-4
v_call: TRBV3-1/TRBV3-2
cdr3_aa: CASSHIEKLFF
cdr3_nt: TGTGCCAGCAGCCATATTGAAAAACTGTTTTTT

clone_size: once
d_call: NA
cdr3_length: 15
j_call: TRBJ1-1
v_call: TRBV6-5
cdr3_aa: CASSIKAVANTEAFF
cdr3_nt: TGTGCCAGCAGCATCAAGGCGGTTGCGAACACTGAAGCTTTCTTT

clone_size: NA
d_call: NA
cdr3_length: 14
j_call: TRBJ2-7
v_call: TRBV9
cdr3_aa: CASSPRLIAGEQYF
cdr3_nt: TGTGCCAGCAGCCCACGTCTGATAGCTGGCGAGCAGTACTTC

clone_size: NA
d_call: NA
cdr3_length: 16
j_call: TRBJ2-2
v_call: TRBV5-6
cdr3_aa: CASSLDPRPSAGELFF
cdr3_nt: TGTGCCAGCAGCTTGGATCCCAGGCCTTCGGCCGGGGAGCTGTTTTTT

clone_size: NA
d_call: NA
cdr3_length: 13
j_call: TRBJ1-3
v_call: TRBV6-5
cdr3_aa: CASSYYGGNTIYF
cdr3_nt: TGTGCCAGCAGTTACTACGGTGGAAACACCATATATTTT

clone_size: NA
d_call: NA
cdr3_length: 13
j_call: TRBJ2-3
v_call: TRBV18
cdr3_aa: CASSPQSTDTQYF
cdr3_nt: TGTGCCAGCTCACCTCAGAGCACAGATACGCAGTATTTT

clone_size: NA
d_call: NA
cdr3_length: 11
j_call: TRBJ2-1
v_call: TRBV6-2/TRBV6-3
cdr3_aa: CASSNRDEQFF
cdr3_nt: TGTGCCAGCAGTAACAGAGATGAGCAGTTCTTC

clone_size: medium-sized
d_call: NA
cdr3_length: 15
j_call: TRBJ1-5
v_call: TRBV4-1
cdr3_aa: CASSPVRFGNQPQHF
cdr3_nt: TGCGCCAGCAGCCCTGTGAGGTTCGGCAATCAGCCCCAGCATTTT

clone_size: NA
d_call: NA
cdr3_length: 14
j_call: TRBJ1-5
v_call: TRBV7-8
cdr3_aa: CASSLGGEGQPQHF
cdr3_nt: TGTGCCAGCAGCTTAGGGGGAGAGGGTCAGCCCCAGCATTTT

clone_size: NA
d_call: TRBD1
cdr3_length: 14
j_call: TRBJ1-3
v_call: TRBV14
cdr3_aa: CASSPTGTGNTIYF
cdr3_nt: TGTGCCAGCAGCCCGACAGGGACTGGAAACACCATATATTTT

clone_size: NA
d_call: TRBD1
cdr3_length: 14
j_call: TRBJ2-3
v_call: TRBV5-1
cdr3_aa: CASSWGQGTDTQYF
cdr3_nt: TGCGCCAGCAGCTGGGGACAGGGCACAGATACGCAGTATTTT

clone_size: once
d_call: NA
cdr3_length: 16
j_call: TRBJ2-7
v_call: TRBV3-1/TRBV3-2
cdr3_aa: CASSQDYTGPTTEQYF
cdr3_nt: TGTGCCAGCAGCCAAGATTATACAGGCCCCACTACCGAGCAGTACTTC

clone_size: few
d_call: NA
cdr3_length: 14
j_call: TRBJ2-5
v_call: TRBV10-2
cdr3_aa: CASSATGVRETQYF
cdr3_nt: TGCGCCAGCTCTGCGACGGGGGTAAGGGAGACCCAGTACTTC

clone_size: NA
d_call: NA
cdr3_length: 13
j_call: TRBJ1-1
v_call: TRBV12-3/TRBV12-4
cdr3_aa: CASSRDRNTEAFF
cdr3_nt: TGTGCCAGCAGTAGAGACAGGAACACTGAAGCTTTCTTT

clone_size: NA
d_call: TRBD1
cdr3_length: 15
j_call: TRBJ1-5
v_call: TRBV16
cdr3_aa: CASSHPDRGVQPQHF
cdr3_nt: TGTGCCAGCAGCCATCCGGACAGGGGGGTTCAGCCCCAGCATTTT

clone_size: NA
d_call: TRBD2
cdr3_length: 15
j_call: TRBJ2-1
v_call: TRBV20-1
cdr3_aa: CSASRASGGNIEQFF
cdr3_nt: TGCAGTGCTAGTAGGGCTAGCGGGGGTAATATTGAGCAGTTCTTC

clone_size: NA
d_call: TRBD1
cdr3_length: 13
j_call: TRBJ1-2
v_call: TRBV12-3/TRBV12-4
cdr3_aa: CASRRQGGYGYTF
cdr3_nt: TGTGCCAGCAGGCGACAGGGTGGCTATGGCTACACCTTC

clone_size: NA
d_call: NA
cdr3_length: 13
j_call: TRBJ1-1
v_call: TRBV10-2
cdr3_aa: CASRARGSGEAFF
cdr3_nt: TGCGCCAGCAGGGCTAGAGGTTCGGGTGAAGCTTTCTTT